The 18 T cell receptor beta chains reported below all come from one sample, sequenced in a study of blood T cell repertoires in COVID-19. The data were produced by immunoSEQ multiplex PCR, yet TCRdb's version contains in-frame clones alone and is incomplete. The table has approximately 240,000 clones, 70% to 85% seen once; the top ten hold 4.9%. The sequencing input was peripheral blood. Source of these receptors: a woman older than 75 with active or convalescent COVID-19.

This chain uses TRBV11-3 with TRBJ2-1, with 8 nucleotides matching TRBD2. With 4 bases clipped from V and 4 bases from J, the junction kept 3 bases outside the gene matches. The CDR3 has 14 amino acids. Looked up from germline, CDR1 is SGHNT and CDR2 is YENEEA. CDR3 nucleotides: TGTGCCAGCAGCTCTAGCGGGCTATACAATGAGCAGTTCTTC. This translates into CASSSSGLYNEQFF.

The rearrangement joins TRBV15 to TRBJ2-6, with 8 positions matching TRBD1. The CDR3 covers 17 residues. J was trimmed by 2 bases and V by 2 bases; bases with no gene match: 5. Germline values: CDR1 LNHNV, CDR2 YYDKDF (reference sequence). CDR3 region: CATSRFTGGAGANVLTF. The DNA of the CDR3 is TGTGCCACCAGCAGATTTACAGGGGGTGCTGGGGCCAACGTCCTGACTTTC. Supplemented by reference TRBV15 and TRBJ2-6, the full variable domain reads DAMVIQNPRYQVTQFGKPVTLSCSQTLNHNVMYWYQQKSSQAPKLLFHYYDKDFNNEADTPDNFQSRRPNTSFCFLDIRSPGLGDTAMYLCATSRFTGGAGANVLTFGAGSRLTVL.

This clone has a handful of counts. This chain links TRBV28 with TRBJ1-4; tentative D call: TRBD1 (6 bases). This CDR3 comprises 15 residues. CDR1 is MDHEN, CDR2 SYDVKM, per germline. Trimming took off 5 bases at V and 6 bases at J, with 16 bases between the two ends. The CDR3 nucleotides are TGTGCCAGCAGTCCCGCCGGGGGGCGCGATGAAAAACTGTTTTTT. It translates to CASSPAGGRDEKLFF.

This chain links TRBV24-1 with TRBJ2-2, with TRBD2 identical over 8 bases. In germline, CDR1 is KGHDR, CDR2 SFDVKD. This CDR3 region has 15 residues. V was clipped by 7 bases and J by 5 bases; unmatched bases: 8. The CDR3 coding sequence is TGTGCCACCAGCGGGGGGGCCTGGGAAACCGGGGAGCTGTTTTTT. Its protein product is CATSGGAWETGELFF.

The V call is TRBV11-3, the J call TRBJ2-1, with 12 bases lining up with TRBD2. V trimming: 4 bases; J trimming: 6 bases; junction bases outside the gene matches: 4. Germline V gives CDR1 SGHNT, CDR2 YENEEA. This CDR3 spans 15 amino acids. CDR3 residues: CASSWTSGNSNEQFF. CDR3 nucleotide sequence: TGTGCCAGCAGCTGGACTAGCGGGAATAGCAATGAGCAGTTCTTC.

The chain couples TRBV12-5 to TRBJ2-1, with D perhaps TRBD1 (5 bases). Germline V gene sequence: CDR1 LGHNT, CDR2 FRNRAP. The CDR3 loop spans 17 amino acids. The germline V and J ends were trimmed by 0 bases and 5 bases, with 17 bases remaining between them. In DNA form, the CDR3 reads TGTGCTAGTGGTTTGGTACGTCGTGGCGGACAAAACAATGAGCAGTTCTTC. It is translated as CASGLVRRGGQNNEQFF.

The chain couples TRBV6-2 or TRBV6-3 to TRBJ1-1; D is uncertain. The V and J ends lost 2 bases and 5 bases respectively, with 6 bases between them. The CDR3 loop spans 12 amino acids. Germline loops: CDR1 MNHEY, CDR2 SVGEGT. The CDR3 sequence is CASSYVSTEAFF. As DNA, the CDR3 is TGTGCCAGCAGTTACGTCTCGACTGAAGCTTTCTTT.

The V and J genes are TRBV18 and TRBJ2-3, with 14 bases lining up with TRBD2. The CDR3 is made up of 17 amino acids. Germline V gene sequence: CDR1 KGHSH, CDR2 LQKENI. V dropped 6 bases and J dropped 1; count of bases not matched to a gene: 6. The CDR3 here is CASSPGTSGSGTDTQYF. Written as DNA, the CDR3 is TGTGCCAGCTCGCCCGGGACTAGCGGGAGTGGCACAGATACGCAGTATTTT.

CDR3 sequence reads: CASSFMSGSSYNEQFF. As DNA, the CDR3 is TGTGCCAGCAGTTTTATGAGCGGAAGCTCCTACAATGAGCAGTTCTTC. The chain has TRBV28 and TRBJ2-1, with a possible D match to TRBD2 (5 bases). V dropped 3 bases and J dropped 0 bases, with 12 bases sitting between them. Looked up from germline, CDR1 is MDHEN and CDR2 is SYDVKM. The CDR3 loop spans 16 amino acids.

This sequence joins TRBV6-5 and TRBJ2-1; 10 nucleotides align to TRBD2. The CDR3 has 15 residues. Looked up from germline, CDR1 is MNHEY and CDR2 is SVGAGI. The trim removed 6 bases at V and 5 bases at J, leaving 7 bases unmatched. As DNA, the CDR3 is TGTGCCAGCAGCGTGACTAGCGGGCCCAACAATGAGCAGTTCTTC. Amino acids: CASSVTSGPNNEQFF.

The gene calls are TRBV4-1 and TRBJ2-7; D remains unclear. V dropped 6 bases and J dropped 5 bases, with 20 bases sitting between them. Germline values: CDR1 MGHRA, CDR2 YSYEKL. The CDR3 spans 15 residues. CDR3 sequence (DNA): TGCGCCAGCAGACTGTCCGCGTCCATACCTCACGAGCAGTACTTC. Amino acids: CASRLSASIPHEQYF.

This chain joins TRBV6-4 and TRBJ2-2, with unresolved D. The CDR3 runs to 15 residues. V was trimmed by 0 bases and J by 4 bases, leaving 9 bases between them. CDR1 MRHNA and CDR2 SNTAGT come from the germline V gene. Here the CDR3 DNA reads TGTGCCAGCAGTGACTCGAGGTTCGGCACCGGGGAGCTGTTTTTT. Its protein product is CASSDSRFGTGELFF.

J is TRBJ2-3 and V is TRBV11-2; possibly TRBD2 for D (7 bases). CDR1 is SGHAT, CDR2 FQNNGV, per germline. The CDR3 runs to 15 residues. V was clipped by 3 bases and J by 0 bases, with 10 bases between them. The CDR3 bases are TGTGCCAGCAGCTTCGGGGGGCGAAGCACAGATACGCAGTATTTT. This sequence encodes CASSFGGRSTDTQYF.

The rearrangement links TRBV2 to TRBJ1-2; no clear D. Germline-derived CDR1 and CDR2 are SNHLY and FYNNEI. With 7 bases removed from V and 1 base from J, the gap between germline ends came to 10 bases. The CDR3 consists of 13 residues. CDR3 protein: CASTSSVNYGYTF. The CDR3 DNA is TGTGCCAGCACCTCCAGTGTTAACTATGGCTACACCTTC. Full variable domain (missing parts from reference TRBV2 and TRBJ1-2): EPEVTQTPSHQVTQMGQEVILRCVPISNHLYFYWYRQILGQKVEFLVSFYNNEISEKSEIFDDQFSVERPDGSNFTLKIRSTKLEDSAMYFCASTSSVNYGYTFGSGTRLTVV.

The chain carries TRBV6-5 and TRBJ1-6; 7 bases are shared with TRBD1. Germline assignment: CDR1 MNHEY and CDR2 SVGAGI. The V segment lost 6 bases and the J segment 4 bases; nucleotides outside the gene matches: 6. CDR3 length: 15 residues. In DNA, the CDR3 is TGTGCCAGCAGAAGGGGGACAGCTTATAATTCACCCCTCCACTTT. Amino acids: CASRRGTAYNSPLHF.

The chain combines TRBV6-6 with TRBJ2-5; maybe TRBD2 (5 bases). The CDR3 sequence is 14 residues long. V was pared by 6 bases and J by 1 base, with 12 bases between. CDR1 MNHNY and CDR2 SVGAGI come from the germline V gene (reference sequence). CDR3: CASSLGRGQETQYF. The CDR3, as DNA: TGTGCCAGCAGCCTCGGACGGGGCCAAGAGACCCAGTACTTC.

The chain links TRBV19 to TRBJ2-2; D not certain. The CDR3 consists of 14 residues. Germline V gives CDR1 LNHDA, CDR2 SQIVND (reference sequence). V shed 4 bases and J shed 4 bases, with 10 bases lying between them. CDR3: CASSSPGGTGELFF. The CDR3 nucleotides read TGTGCCAGTAGTAGCCCCGGCGGCACCGGGGAGCTGTTTTTT.

The gene calls are TRBV15 and TRBJ2-5, with D maybe TRBD1 (6 bases). Trimming cost V 5 bases and J 4 bases, with 11 bases left between them. The CDR3 loop spans 13 amino acids. Germline V gene data show CDR1 as LNHNV and CDR2 as YYDKDF (reference sequence). The CDR3 region is CATSVRQAETQYF. The CDR3 DNA is TGTGCCACCAGCGTACGACAGGCAGAGACCCAGTACTTC.